The 6 T cell receptor beta chains in this list originate from one sample, sequenced in a study of blood T cell repertoires in COVID-19. Data came from immunoSEQ multiplex PCR; TCRdb stores just in-frame clones and leaves some out. Of about 120,000 clones detected, around 87% appear once; the ten largest clones hold around 30%. The sample taken for sequencing was peripheral blood. These receptors all stem from a man between 65 and 79 years old with active or convalescent COVID-19.

J is TRBJ2-3 and V is TRBV2; 8 nucleotides match TRBD1. CDR1 and CDR2 from the germline V gene are SNHLY and FYNNEI. The CDR3 totals 13 residues. J lost 5 bases, V lost 10 bases, and 8 bases had no gene match. The CDR3 region has the DNA TGTGCCAACCAAGCAGGGGGCGGAGATACGCAGTATTTT. Translation: CANQAGGGDTQYF. Supplemented by reference TRBV2 and TRBJ2-3, the full variable domain reads EPEVTQTPSHQVTQMGQEVILRCVPISNHLYFYWYRQILGQKVEFLVSFYNNEISEKSEIFDDQFSVERPDGSNFTLKIRSTKLEDSAMYFCANQAGGGDTQYFGPGTRLTVL.

The J gene is TRBJ2-7, the V gene TRBV7-9; 10 bases are a match to TRBD1. V was clipped by 1 base and J by 3 bases; unmatched bases: 9. The CDR3 is 17 residues long. Germline CDR1 and CDR2: SEHNR and FQNEAQ (reference sequence). The CDR3 sequence: CASSLVGAGTGDYEQYF. Here the CDR3 DNA reads TGTGCCAGCAGCTTAGTCGGAGCCGGGACAGGGGACTACGAGCAGTACTTC.

Here the CDR3 reads CASSLSRGAYNEQFF. CDR3 in DNA: TGTGCCAGCAGTTTAAGCAGGGGGGCCTACAATGAGCAGTTCTTC. The gene calls are TRBV28 and TRBJ2-1; tentatively, D is TRBD1 (7 bases). In germline, CDR1 is MDHEN, CDR2 SYDVKM. The germline V and J ends were trimmed by 2 bases and 2 bases, with 10 bases remaining between them. The CDR3 spans 15 residues. Full variable domain (remainder filled in from reference TRBV28 and TRBJ2-1): DVKVTQSSRYLVKRTGEKVFLECVQDMDHENMFWYRQDPGLGLRLIYFSYDVKMKEKGDIPEGYSVSREKKERFSLILESASTNQTSMYLCASSLSRGAYNEQFFGPGTRLTVL.

J is TRBJ1-5 and V is TRBV24-1; 8 nucleotides match TRBD1. The CDR3 is made up of 15 amino acids. Per the germline V gene, CDR1 is KGHDR and CDR2 is SFDVKD. Unmatched junction bases numbered 7, after V lost 4 bases and J lost 6 bases. CDR3 region: CATSEGTGSFQPQHF. CDR3 nucleotides: TGTGCCACCAGTGAGGGGACAGGTTCCTTTCAGCCCCAGCATTTT.

This sequence joins TRBV28 and TRBJ1-3; 10 bases map to TRBD1. CDR3 length: 16 amino acids. With V trimmed by 4 bases and J by 4 bases, 7 bases remained unmatched. Germline values: CDR1 MDHEN, CDR2 SYDVKM. The CDR3 DNA reads TGTGCCAGCAGTTCCAGACAGGGGGCGGTAGGAAACACCATATATTTT. This encodes CASSSRQGAVGNTIYF.

This chain links TRBV28 with TRBJ1-2; 7 nucleotides agree with TRBD1. The CDR3 extends over 18 amino acids. Germline V lookup: CDR1 MDHEN, CDR2 SYDVKM. Trimming cost V 3 bases and J 7 bases; bases outside gene matches: 20. The CDR3 DNA is TGTGCCAGCAGTTTCCCCTACGCCGTAACAGGGGACCGCTCTGGCTACACCTTC. Residues: CASSFPYAVTGDRSGYTF.